The entry below describes one TCR beta chain. The data were taken from a study of blood T cell repertoires in COVID-19. Study context: T cells, B-cell-depleted T cells, or PBMCs supplied cDNA or gDNA.

This CDR3 is built from 14 residues. V was clipped by 3 bases and J by 6 bases; unmatched bases: 3. In germline, CDR1 is DFQATT, CDR2 SNEGSKA (reference sequence). TCRdb keeps only in-frame clones here, not all; method: immunoSEQ multiplex PCR. The table includes approximately 460,000 clones, about 88% detected once. The chain links TRBV20-1 to TRBJ1-5; 12 bases match TRBD1. The receptor's source is a man in his late teens or twenties with COVID-19, enrolled during active disease. Input material: peripheral blood. The CDR3 protein is CSASGDRGRQPQHF. CDR3 nucleotide sequence: TGCAGTGCTAGTGGGGACAGGGGGCGTCAGCCCCAGCATTTT.